The clone carrying this T cell receptor beta chain has ten or more counts. What it binds is unknown. The CDR3 loop spans 11 amino acids. With V trimmed by 8 bases and J by 7 bases, 4 bases remained unmatched. TCRdb reanalysed the 5' RACE reads using MiXCR and keeps one entry per CDR3 protein. The sample records 50,000 or so distinct CDR3 sequences, 10% to 13% being singletons. The data were taken from a study of neurological immune-mediated disorders. Whole-study results and caveats: The absence of shared CDR3 amino acid sequences among expanded clones across subjects suggests private repertoires in all groups.

This clonotype was sampled from a woman aged 40-49 years with HTLV-1-associated myelopathy (HAM/TSP). The genes are TRBV12-3 or TRBV12-4 and TRBJ1-1; 7 positions agree with TRBD1. Sequencing was done on a sample of PBMCs. The CDR3 spells CASQGDSEAFF. The CDR3 DNA is TGTGCCAGCCAAGGGGACAGTGAAGCTTTCTTT.